This T cell receptor (beta chain) stems from a study of beta chain features in type 1 diabetes. Regarding the study as a whole: For Type 1 diabetes patients, all four CD4+ subsets carried TCRB CDR3s that were moderately but significantly shorter. Whether TCRB rearrangement is influenced by HLA type went unresolved here.

Concerning this clone itself: Its matching antigen is unknown.

V lost 11 bases and J lost 0, with 11 bases in between. Germline CDR1 reads MNHNS; CDR2 reads SASEGT. CDR3 length equals 13 residues. Expressed TCRB transcripts were sequenced, since all the RNA that had been isolated was reverse transcribed. This table comes from immunoSEQ multiplex PCR, and its TCRdb copy is limited to in-frame clones, with some not included. Of 500,000 to 850,000 clones in the sample, roughly 13% were seen once. This chain uses TRBV6-1 with TRBJ1-3; D not certain. Sequencing input: naive CD4+ T cells from blood. The sequence was collected from a man aged 18-30 years with type 1 diabetes. The DNA of the CDR3 is TGTGCCGCTCAGGAACTCTCTGGAAACACCATATATTTT. Its translation: CAAQELSGNTIYF.